These 27 T cell receptor beta chains came from one sample sequenced in a study of T cell responses to AZD1222 COVID-19 vaccine. Profiling relied on immunoSEQ multiplex PCR, and the TCRdb table lists in-frame clones only, not all of them. The table lists about 66,000 clones, more than 75% of them singletons. The sample was peripheral blood, taken on day 0 of AZD1222 vaccination. Receptor source: an adult in good health.

Comments on this clone: The sample carries other DNA sequences with the same CDR3. V usage is TRBV30 and J usage is TRBJ1-5, with D perhaps matching TRBD1 (5 bases). The CDR3 has 13 residues. Trimming pared 2 bases from V and 1 base from J, leaving 6 bases between. CDR1 and CDR2 (germline): GTSNPN, SVGIG (reference sequence). The CDR3 DNA reads TGTGCCTGGAGTCGGGACAGCAATCAGCCCCAGCATTTT. It yields the protein CAWSRDSNQPQHF.

The rearrangement joins TRBV19 to TRBJ2-2, with D possibly being TRBD1 (7 bases). CDR1 and CDR2 (germline): LNHDA, SQIVND (reference sequence). CDR3 length: 16 amino acids. V was cut by 3 bases and J by 2 bases, with 13 bases left in between. The CDR3 DNA reads TGTGCCAGTAGTATTATCAGGGGGGCTAACACCGGGGAGCTGTTTTTT. Translating it yields CASSIIRGANTGELFF.

This clone appeared once. The chain couples TRBV30 to TRBJ1-1; TRBD1 is a possible D gene (5 bases). The germline gives CDR1 GTSNPN, CDR2 SVGIG (reference sequence). Trimming pared 0 bases from V and 3 bases from J, leaving 11 bases between. This CDR3 is 14 amino acids long. CDR3 in amino acids: CAWSVTQGYTEAFF. The CDR3 bases are TGTGCCTGGAGTGTAACCCAGGGATACACTGAAGCTTTCTTT.

The chain links TRBV15 to TRBJ2-1, with D unclear. V was shortened by 5 bases and J by 4 bases, with 18 bases between the two germline ends. The CDR3 runs 16 residues. In germline, CDR1 is LNHNV, CDR2 YYDKDF (reference sequence). The CDR3, as DNA: TGTGCCACCAGCCCCCGACTGTGGCCTGGTTACAATGAGCAGTTCTTC. It encodes CATSPRLWPGYNEQFF.

The chain has TRBV7-8 and TRBJ1-2; no definite D call. Germline lookup yields CDR1 SGHVS and CDR2 FQNEAQ. V dropped 2 bases and J dropped 8 bases, with 3 bases sitting between them. CDR3 length equals 10 residues. The CDR3 region has the DNA TGTGCCAGCAGCTTACGAGGCTACACCTTC. This encodes CASSLRGYTF.

The chain has TRBV5-4 and TRBJ2-7; weak D call: TRBD2 (6 bases). Trimming left V 0 bases short and J 5 bases short, with 9 bases between. This CDR3 has 13 amino acids. In germline, CDR1 is SGHNT, CDR2 YYREEE (reference sequence). The CDR3 loop is CASSLVGGDEQYF. Written as DNA, the CDR3 is TGTGCCAGCAGCTTGGTGGGGGGAGACGAGCAGTACTTC.

CDR3 DNA sequence: TGTGCCAGCAGTTCGGGACAGGGCCCAGGGGGCTATGGCTACACCTTC. It codes for CASSSGQGPGGYGYTF. V is TRBV6-5 and J is TRBJ1-2; 9 bases are a match to TRBD1. The CDR3 loop spans 16 amino acids. Germline lookup yields CDR1 MNHEY and CDR2 SVGAGI. J gave up 4 bases and V 4 bases, and 10 bases lay outside the gene matches.

This chain joins TRBV5-6 and TRBJ2-1; D remains unclear. This CDR3 is 13 amino acids long. CDR1 SGHDT and CDR2 YYEEEE come from the germline V gene. The V end lost 4 bases, the J end lost 9 bases, and 14 bases lay between the germline ends. The CDR3 region is CASSHEGNPEQFF. CDR3 DNA sequence: TGTGCCAGCAGCCATGAAGGGAATCCTGAGCAGTTCTTC.

This clone was observed a few times. The chain is built from TRBV5-1 and TRBJ2-1, with 8 nucleotides matching TRBD2. Germline CDR1 reads SGHRS; CDR2 reads YFSETQ. This CDR3 is built from 18 residues. With V trimmed by 4 bases and J by 8 bases, 20 bases remained unmatched. The CDR3 spells CASSEYSQRGPQGDEQFF. The CDR3 nucleotides read TGCGCCAGCAGCGAATACTCCCAGCGGGGGCCACAAGGGGATGAGCAGTTCTTC. Based on the CDR3 plus reference TRBV5-1 and TRBJ2-1, the full variable domain is KAGVTQTPRYLIKTRGQQVTLSCSPISGHRSVSWYQQTPGQGLQFLFEYFSETQRNKGNFPGRFSGRQFSNSRSEMNVSTLELGDSALYLCASSEYSQRGPQGDEQFFGPGTRLTVL.

This chain connects TRBV5-8 to TRBJ1-2; 7 bases map to TRBD1. Per germline, CDR1 SGHTS and CDR2 YDEGEE. The CDR3 runs to 16 residues. J lost 0 bases, V lost 4 bases, and 9 bases had no gene match. The CDR3 spells CASSLRDRRSNYGYTF. As DNA, the CDR3 is TGTGCCAGCAGCCTTCGGGACAGAAGATCTAACTATGGCTACACCTTC.

The rearrangement links TRBV11-3 to TRBJ1-2, with D possibly being TRBD1 (6 bases). CDR1 is SGHNT and CDR2 is YENEEA in the germline V gene. With 5 bases removed from V and 8 bases from J, the gap between germline ends came to 9 bases. This CDR3 spans 11 amino acids. The CDR3 sequence is CASSRGGGYTF. DNA of the CDR3: TGTGCCAGCAGCAGGGGGGGAGGCTACACCTTC.

The chain links TRBV7-2 to TRBJ1-2, with 7 bases aligning to TRBD1. Germline V gene data show CDR1 as SGHTA and CDR2 as FQGNSA. This CDR3 has 15 residues. After removal of 0 bases from V and 2 bases from J, the junction contained 3 bases not matched to a gene. The CDR3 DNA sequence: TGTGCCAGCAGCTTAGCGCCAGGGGGAAACTATGGCTACACCTTC. Translated: CASSLAPGGNYGYTF. Using reference TRBV7-2 and TRBJ1-2 for the parts outside the CDR3, the full variable domain is GAGVSQSPSNKVTEKGKDVELRCDPISGHTALYWYRQSLGQGLEFLIYFQGNSAPDKSGLPSDRFSAERTGGSVSTLTIQRTQQEDSAVYLCASSLAPGGNYGYTFGSGTRLTVV.

The chain links TRBV30 to TRBJ1-3; no firm D call. CDR3 size: 15 residues. The germline V gene encodes CDR1 GTSNPN and CDR2 SVGIG (reference sequence). Trimming took 2 bases from V and 2 from J, leaving 13 bases between them. The CDR3 region has the DNA TGTGCCTGGAGTCATTTGGGGTCTGCTGGAAACACCATATATTTT. This gives the protein CAWSHLGSAGNTIYF.

This clone appeared a single time. J is TRBJ2-1 and V is TRBV29-1; D may be TRBD1 or TRBD2 (5 bases each). Germline V gives CDR1 SQVTM, CDR2 ANQGSEA. This CDR3 is built from 14 residues. V was shortened by 4 bases and J by 0 bases, with 10 bases between the two germline ends. The CDR3 here is CSVAGASSYNEQFF. CDR3 in DNA: TGCAGCGTTGCCGGGGCGAGCTCCTACAATGAGCAGTTCTTC.

This chain's CDR3 is CASSLSGHNGYTF. The DNA of the CDR3 is TGTGCCAGCAGTCTATCGGGACACAATGGCTACACCTTC. The chain combines TRBV12-3 or TRBV12-4 with TRBJ1-2; weak D call: TRBD1 (6 bases). The CDR3 runs 13 residues. Trimming stripped 5 bases from V and 6 bases from J, with 13 bases between.

The chain links TRBV7-9 to TRBJ1-4; unclear D gene. V was trimmed by 1 base and J by 10 bases, leaving 4 bases between them. The CDR3 totals 11 residues. Germline CDR1 SEHNR, CDR2 FQNEAQ (reference sequence). The CDR3 is CASSLEGKLFF. Here the CDR3 DNA reads TGTGCCAGCAGCTTAGAGGGAAAACTGTTTTTT. The complete variable domain, with remaining parts taken from reference TRBV7-9 and TRBJ1-4, reads DTGVSQNPRHKITKRGQNVTFRCDPISEHNRLYWYRQTLGQGPEFLTYFQNEAQLEKSRLLSDRFSAERPKGSFSTLEIQRTEQGDSAMYLCASSLEGKLFFGSGTQLSVL.

V usage is TRBV3-1 (or the pseudogene TRBV3-2) and J usage is TRBJ2-7; the match to TRBD2 covers 10 bases. With 0 bases clipped from V and 6 bases from J, the junction kept 8 bases outside the gene matches. The CDR3 sequence is 16 residues long. Germline assignment: CDR1 LGHDT and CDR2 YNNKEL (reference sequence). In DNA, the CDR3 is TGTGCCAGCAGCCAAGAGAAAGCGGGAGGGCCGGGCGAGCAGTACTTC. Protein product: CASSQEKAGGPGEQYF.

The chain has TRBV30 and TRBJ1-6; D remains ambiguous. Germline V CDR1 and CDR2: GTSNPN, SVGIG (reference sequence). The ends were cut back, 3 bases at V and 8 bases at J, with 14 bases in the middle. This CDR3 is built from 14 residues. CDR3 sequence reads: CAWSFRRGDSPLHF. The DNA of the CDR3 is TGTGCCTGGAGCTTCCGCCGTGGGGATTCACCCCTCCACTTT.

V is TRBV7-9 and J is TRBJ2-7; TRBD2 aligns across 7 bases. The CDR3 covers 15 residues. Germline CDR1 is SEHNR and CDR2 is FQNEAQ (reference sequence). V gave up 5 bases and J gave up 8 bases; unmatched junction bases: 15. The CDR3 loop reads CASSQGPGREDKQYF. CDR3 in DNA: TGTGCCAGCAGCCAAGGCCCTGGCCGGGAGGACAAGCAGTACTTC.

A few counts support this clone. The rearrangement links TRBV12-5 to TRBJ1-5; D call uncertain. Trimming took off 7 bases at V and 3 bases at J, with 16 bases between the two ends. CDR1 is LGHNT and CDR2 is FRNRAP in the germline V gene. This CDR3 has 15 amino acids. CDR3 DNA sequence: TGTGCTAGTGCCGCAGGAGGGTGGATCAATCAGCCCCAGCATTTT. This sequence encodes CASAAGGWINQPQHF. Based on the CDR3 plus reference TRBV12-5 and TRBJ1-5, the full variable domain is DARVTQTPRHKVTEMGQEVTMRCQPILGHNTVFWYRQTMMQGLELLAYFRNRAPLDDSGMPKDRFSAEMPDATLATLKIQPSEPRDSAVYFCASAAGGWINQPQHFGDGTRLSIL.

CDR3 coding DNA: TGTGCCAGCAGCGTGGCCTCCGGGACAGGGATCGGGGAGCTGTTTTTT. Amino acids: CASSVASGTGIGELFF. The chain couples TRBV11-2 to TRBJ2-2; 9 bases align to TRBD1. The V gene's germline CDR1 is SGHAT and CDR2 FQNNGV. V lost 5 bases to trimming and J lost 7 bases; unmatched junction nucleotides: 11. The CDR3 extends over 16 amino acids.

This chain connects TRBV4-3 to TRBJ1-6; no reliable D call. The CDR3 contains 16 residues. Per germline, CDR1 LGHNA and CDR2 YSLEER. Trimming left V 0 bases short and J 10 bases short, with 16 bases between. As DNA, the CDR3 is TGCGCCAGCAGCCAAGAGGTCGGCAGGTCTCCCTCACCCCTCCACTTT. This sequence encodes CASSQEVGRSPSPLHF.

This rearrangement joins TRBV7-9 to TRBJ2-1, with 8 bases fitting TRBD2. The junction had 6 bases not matched to a gene; V was cut back by 5 bases and J by 6 bases. CDR3 length equals 14 residues. Germline CDR1 SEHNR, CDR2 FQNEAQ (reference sequence). CDR3 sequence reads: CASSTGGLGNEQFF. The CDR3 DNA sequence: TGTGCCAGCAGCACGGGGGGGCTTGGCAATGAGCAGTTCTTC.

The chain couples TRBV24-1 to TRBJ1-2; possible D gene TRBD1, 5 bases. Trimming removed 4 bases from V and 7 bases from J, with 12 bases in between. CDR1 KGHDR and CDR2 SFDVKD come from the germline V gene. This CDR3 spans 13 amino acids. The CDR3 region has the DNA TGTGCCACCAGTGAGCGGGACTCGGCTGGCTACACCTTC. This codes for CATSERDSAGYTF.

V gene TRBV9 combines with J gene TRBJ2-3, with 7 bases matching TRBD2. V lost 7 bases, J lost 2 bases, and 7 bases stayed unmatched. Germline-derived CDR1 and CDR2 are SGDLS and YYNGEE. The CDR3 contains 14 residues. The CDR3 protein is CASGRGIPTDTQYF. In nucleotides, the CDR3 is TGTGCCAGCGGGCGGGGGATACCCACAGATACGCAGTATTTT.

This rearrangement joins TRBV7-2 to TRBJ2-3; D ambiguous. Germline lookup yields CDR1 SGHTA and CDR2 FQGNSA. V dropped 1 base and J dropped 2 bases, with 4 bases sitting between them. This CDR3 is built from 13 residues. Here the CDR3 reads CASSLDPTDTQYF. The CDR3 nucleotides read TGTGCCAGCAGCTTAGATCCCACAGATACGCAGTATTTT.

This chain connects TRBV3-1 (or the pseudogene TRBV3-2) to TRBJ2-2; the match to TRBD1 covers 9 bases. Germline loops: CDR1 LGHDT, CDR2 YNNKEL (reference sequence). The CDR3 has 15 residues. Losses at the gene ends were 3 bases for V and 6 bases for J; bases not matched to a gene: 5. The CDR3 reads CASSHTGGAPGELFF. The CDR3, as DNA: TGTGCCAGCAGCCACACAGGGGGCGCTCCCGGGGAGCTGTTTTTT.